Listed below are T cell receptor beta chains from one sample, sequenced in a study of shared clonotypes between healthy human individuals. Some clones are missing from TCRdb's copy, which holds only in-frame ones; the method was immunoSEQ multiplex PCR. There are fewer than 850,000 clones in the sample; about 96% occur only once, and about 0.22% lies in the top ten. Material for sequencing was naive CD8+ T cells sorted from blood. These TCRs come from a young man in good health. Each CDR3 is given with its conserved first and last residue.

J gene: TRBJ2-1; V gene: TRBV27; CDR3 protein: CASNHAPGTSGNNEQFF
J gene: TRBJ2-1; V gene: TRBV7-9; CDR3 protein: CASSPKEPRVWEQFF
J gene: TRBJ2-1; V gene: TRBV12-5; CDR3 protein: CASGSASGRSYNEQFF
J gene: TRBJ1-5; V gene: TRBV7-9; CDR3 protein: CASSPWPTTTLNSNQPQHF
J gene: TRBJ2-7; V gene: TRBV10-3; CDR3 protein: CAISEPDLIYEQYF
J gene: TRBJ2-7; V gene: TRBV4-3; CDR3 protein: CASSQEYERVEQYF
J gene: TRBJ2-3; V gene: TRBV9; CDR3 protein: CASREGLAGTDTQYF
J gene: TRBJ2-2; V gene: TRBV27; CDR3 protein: CASRTGLAGVPYTGELFF
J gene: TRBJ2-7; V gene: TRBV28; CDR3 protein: CASGSGGLDEQYF
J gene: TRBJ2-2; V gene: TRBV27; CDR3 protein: CASRPYEVNTGELFF
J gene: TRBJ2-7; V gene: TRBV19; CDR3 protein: CASSIDPAYEQYF
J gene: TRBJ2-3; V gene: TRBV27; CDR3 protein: CASSTINSVEADTQYF
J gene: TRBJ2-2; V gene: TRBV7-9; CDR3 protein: CASSLSSGELFF
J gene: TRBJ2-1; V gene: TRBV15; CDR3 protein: CATSTTVLAGGPFF
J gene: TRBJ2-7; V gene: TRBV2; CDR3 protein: CASTPEVSGNTYEQYF
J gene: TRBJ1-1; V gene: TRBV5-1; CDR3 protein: CASTPTTRHLEAFF
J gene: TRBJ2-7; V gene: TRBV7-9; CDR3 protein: CASSLRWGTSYEQYF
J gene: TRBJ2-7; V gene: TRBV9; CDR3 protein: CASSSGRSEQYF
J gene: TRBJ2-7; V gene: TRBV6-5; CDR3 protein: CASSSTGGRTYEQYF
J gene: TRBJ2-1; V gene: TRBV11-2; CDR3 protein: CASSLGERGHSYNEQFF
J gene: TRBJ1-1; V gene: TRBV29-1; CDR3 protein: CSVARGSANTEAFF
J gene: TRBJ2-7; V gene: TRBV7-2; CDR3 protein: CASSPDRVDEQYF